A selection of T cell receptor beta chains follows, all from one sample in a study of blood T cells in healthy people across ages. TCRdb ran MiXCR on the 5' RACE reads and lists one entry per CDR3 protein. There are around 1.5 million distinct CDR3 sequences in the sample; around 59% occur only once, and about 6.7% lies in the top ten. Sequencing was performed on blood. The source is a man aged 18 to 29 in good health. The CDR3 runs from the conserved cysteine through the conserved F or W. The order of the fields is clone size, V gene, D gene, J gene, CDR3 DNA, CDR3 protein. The D gene is left open where the match is weak. The size entry is marked missing in some rows and otherwise reads once, few, many or a size class.

clone size: .; V gene: TRBV5-1; D gene: TRBD1; J gene: TRBJ1-3; CDR3 DNA: TGCGCCAGCAGCTCCGGCGACAGGGTTGGAAACACCATATATTTT; CDR3 protein: CASSSGDRVGNTIYF
clone size: .; V gene: TRBV29-1; D gene: .; J gene: TRBJ2-1; CDR3 DNA: TGCAGCGCCGGACAGATCAGGAATGAGCAGTTCTTC; CDR3 protein: CSAGQIRNEQFF
clone size: .; V gene: TRBV20-1; D gene: TRBD1; J gene: TRBJ2-7; CDR3 DNA: TGCAGTGCTAGAGATCCAACAGGGGAAGGTGAGCAGTACTTC; CDR3 protein: CSARDPTGEGEQYF
clone size: .; V gene: TRBV6-1; D gene: TRBD1; J gene: TRBJ2-2; CDR3 DNA: TGTGCCAGCCACAGGGGGCGGGTCGGGGAGCTGTTTTTT; CDR3 protein: CASHRGRVGELFF
clone size: .; V gene: TRBV15; D gene: .; J gene: TRBJ2-5; CDR3 DNA: TGTGCCACCGATCCCCAGCGGAAAGAGACCCAGTACTTC; CDR3 protein: CATDPQRKETQYF
clone size: .; V gene: TRBV4-1; D gene: .; J gene: TRBJ2-6; CDR3 DNA: TGCGCCAGCAGCCAAGATCAAGAGGGTTTGGGAACCGGGGCCAACGTCCTGACTTTC; CDR3 protein: CASSQDQEGLGTGANVLTF
clone size: .; V gene: TRBV19; D gene: .; J gene: TRBJ2-1; CDR3 DNA: TGTGCCAGTAGTCCTAGAACAGGGTATCCGGAGTTCTTC; CDR3 protein: CASSPRTGYPEFF
clone size: .; V gene: TRBV20-1; D gene: .; J gene: TRBJ2-7; CDR3 DNA: TGCAGTGCTAGAGATTCGGGGCAGGGCCCCGAGCAGTACTTC; CDR3 protein: CSARDSGQGPEQYF
clone size: few; V gene: TRBV20-1; D gene: TRBD2; J gene: TRBJ2-7; CDR3 DNA: TGCAGTGCGGAAATCGGACTAGCGCACCTCTACGAGCAGTACTTC; CDR3 protein: CSAEIGLAHLYEQYF
clone size: .; V gene: TRBV5-5; D gene: .; J gene: TRBJ2-7; CDR3 DNA: TGTGCCAGCAGCTTGGTAGGCGGATCGGCCTACGAGCAGTACTTC; CDR3 protein: CASSLVGGSAYEQYF
clone size: .; V gene: TRBV7-2; D gene: TRBD2; J gene: TRBJ2-5; CDR3 DNA: TGTGCCAGCAGCGAGACTAGCGGGGGACGGACCCAGTACTTC; CDR3 protein: CASSETSGGRTQYF
clone size: .; V gene: TRBV27; D gene: TRBD2; J gene: TRBJ2-1; CDR3 DNA: TGTGCCAGCAGTCCTGGGACTAGTTCTAAAGAGACCCAGTTCTTC; CDR3 protein: CASSPGTSSKETQFF
clone size: few; V gene: TRBV5-6; D gene: TRBD1; J gene: TRBJ2-5; CDR3 DNA: TGTGCCAGCAGTCCTCTTACCGGGACAGCAAAGGATACCCAGTACTTC; CDR3 protein: CASSPLTGTAKDTQYF
clone size: .; V gene: TRBV4-3; D gene: TRBD2; J gene: TRBJ2-7; CDR3 DNA: TGCGCCAGCAGCCAATTTGTAGCGGGGGCCTACGAGCAGTACTTC; CDR3 protein: CASSQFVAGAYEQYF
clone size: .; V gene: TRBV10-1; D gene: TRBD2; J gene: TRBJ2-7; CDR3 DNA: TGCGCCAACAGTGAACTAGCGGGAACCTACGAGCAGTACTTC; CDR3 protein: CANSELAGTYEQYF
clone size: .; V gene: TRBV4-2; D gene: TRBD2; J gene: TRBJ2-3; CDR3 DNA: TGTGCCAGCAGCCTCCCAGCGGGGACCTACACAGATACGCAGTATTTT; CDR3 protein: CASSLPAGTYTDTQYF
clone size: .; V gene: TRBV5-1; D gene: .; J gene: TRBJ2-3; CDR3 DNA: TGCGCCAGCAGCTTGGGTTACGGCCGGGGGTTAGGCACAGATACGCAGTATTTT; CDR3 protein: CASSLGYGRGLGTDTQYF
clone size: .; V gene: TRBV13; D gene: TRBD2; J gene: TRBJ2-7; CDR3 DNA: TGTGCCAGCAGCCTCAAACTGACGACTAGCGGGAGGGGGAACGAGCAGTACTTC; CDR3 protein: CASSLKLTTSGRGNEQYF
clone size: .; V gene: TRBV29-1; D gene: TRBD2; J gene: TRBJ2-3; CDR3 DNA: TGTAGTTGGGGACTAGCGGGAGAGCGGACGCAGTATTTT; CDR3 protein: CSWGLAGERTQYF
clone size: .; V gene: TRBV7-9; D gene: .; J gene: TRBJ1-1; CDR3 DNA: TGTGCCAGCAGCTTTCGTGGGGAACGAGCTTTCTTT; CDR3 protein: CASSFRGERAFF
clone size: few; V gene: TRBV5-1; D gene: .; J gene: TRBJ2-1; CDR3 DNA: TGCGCCAGCAGCTTGAGTTTGACTACTGGGCAGTTCTTC; CDR3 protein: CASSLSLTTGQFF
clone size: .; V gene: TRBV12-3/TRBV12-4; D gene: .; J gene: TRBJ2-3; CDR3 DNA: TGTGCCAGCAGTCGGGCGGTCTTCACAGATACGCAGTATTTT; CDR3 protein: CASSRAVFTDTQYF
clone size: .; V gene: TRBV7-2; D gene: .; J gene: TRBJ2-3; CDR3 DNA: TGTGCCAGCAGCTTTGTTGAGGGAACAGATACGCAGTATTTT; CDR3 protein: CASSFVEGTDTQYF
clone size: .; V gene: TRBV12-3/TRBV12-4; D gene: .; J gene: TRBJ2-7; CDR3 DNA: TGTGCCAGCAGTTTCCTCGGCAGGGTTTACAATGAGCAGTACTTC; CDR3 protein: CASSFLGRVYNEQYF
clone size: .; V gene: TRBV4-1; D gene: TRBD1; J gene: TRBJ2-2; CDR3 DNA: TGCGCCAGCAGCCATACGACAGGGGAGAACACCGGGGAGCTGTTTTTT; CDR3 protein: CASSHTTGENTGELFF
clone size: .; V gene: TRBV21-1; D gene: .; J gene: TRBJ2-1; CDR3 DNA: TGTGCCAGCAGCCCCCAACAGGGGGGGCATGAGCAGTTCTTC; CDR3 protein: CASSPQQGGHEQFF
clone size: .; V gene: TRBV24-1; D gene: .; J gene: TRBJ2-5; CDR3 DNA: TGTGCCACCAGTGACCCCGGCAGGGCAGAGACCCAGTACTTC; CDR3 protein: CATSDPGRAETQYF
clone size: .; V gene: TRBV5-1; D gene: .; J gene: TRBJ2-4; CDR3 DNA: TGCGCCAGCATGGGGCTAGCCAAAAACATTCAGTACTTC; CDR3 protein: CASMGLAKNIQYF
clone size: .; V gene: TRBV12-3/TRBV12-4; D gene: TRBD1; J gene: TRBJ2-3; CDR3 DNA: TGTGCCAGCAGTTTCGGACAGGGGGCAGATACGCAGTATTTT; CDR3 protein: CASSFGQGADTQYF
clone size: few; V gene: TRBV28; D gene: TRBD2; J gene: TRBJ2-7; CDR3 DNA: TGTGCCAGCAGTCTCGATCCCGGGAGGGCCCACGAGCAGTACTTC; CDR3 protein: CASSLDPGRAHEQYF
clone size: .; V gene: TRBV7-8; D gene: .; J gene: TRBJ2-1; CDR3 DNA: TGTGCCAGCGGGAACGAGGGATCCTCCTACAATGAGCAGTTCTTC; CDR3 protein: CASGNEGSSYNEQFF
clone size: once; V gene: TRBV29-1; D gene: .; J gene: TRBJ2-7; CDR3 DNA: TGCAGCGTTGAAGAGGCGAGTCACGGCGTCTACGAGCAGTACTTC; CDR3 protein: CSVEEASHGVYEQYF
clone size: .; V gene: TRBV5-1; D gene: .; J gene: TRBJ2-7; CDR3 DNA: TGCGCCAGCAGCTTGGTTCAGGGGCGAACCTACGAGCAGTACTTC; CDR3 protein: CASSLVQGRTYEQYF
clone size: .; V gene: TRBV6-2/TRBV6-3; D gene: TRBD1; J gene: TRBJ2-1; CDR3 DNA: TGTGCCAGCAGCTTGGACAGGGGGCACGGTCTGGATGTTCAGCAGTTCTTC; CDR3 protein: CASSLDRGHGLDVQQFF
clone size: .; V gene: TRBV6-2/TRBV6-3; D gene: .; J gene: TRBJ2-7; CDR3 DNA: TGTGCCAGCAGTGACTCGAAGGGCTACGGGCAGTACTTC; CDR3 protein: CASSDSKGYGQYF
clone size: .; V gene: TRBV6-1; D gene: TRBD2; J gene: TRBJ2-7; CDR3 DNA: TGTGCCAGCAGTGCCCGCGGGGCTAGCGGGAGTCTCTACAATGAGCAGTACTTC; CDR3 protein: CASSARGASGSLYNEQYF
clone size: .; V gene: TRBV5-4; D gene: .; J gene: TRBJ2-3; CDR3 DNA: TGTGCCAGCAGCCCTGGGGGGCTGAGGTACGATACGCAGTATTTT; CDR3 protein: CASSPGGLRYDTQYF
clone size: .; V gene: TRBV20-1; D gene: .; J gene: TRBJ2-1; CDR3 DNA: TGCAGTGCTAGAGATCTTAGGCTAGCTGGTTCCTACAATGAGCAGTTCTTC; CDR3 protein: CSARDLRLAGSYNEQFF
clone size: .; V gene: TRBV7-7; D gene: .; J gene: TRBJ2-2; CDR3 DNA: TGTGCTAGCACATTATACCCCGGGGGCGCGAACACCGGGGAGCTGTTTTTT; CDR3 protein: CASTLYPGGANTGELFF
clone size: .; V gene: TRBV11-2; D gene: TRBD1; J gene: TRBJ2-1; CDR3 DNA: TGTGCCAGCAACAAACCGGGACAGGGGGCGTGGGAGCAGTTCTTC; CDR3 protein: CASNKPGQGAWEQFF
clone size: .; V gene: TRBV7-2; D gene: TRBD2; J gene: TRBJ2-5; CDR3 DNA: TGTGCCAGCAGCGTACTAGCGGGGGGGTCCGGTGAGACCCAGTACTTC; CDR3 protein: CASSVLAGGSGETQYF
clone size: few; V gene: TRBV29-1; D gene: .; J gene: TRBJ1-2; CDR3 DNA: TGCAGCGCTCGCCGGACGGAAAACTATGGCTACACCTTC; CDR3 protein: CSARRTENYGYTF
clone size: .; V gene: TRBV12-3/TRBV12-4; D gene: .; J gene: TRBJ2-1; CDR3 DNA: TGTGCCAGCAGTCCAGCGGGCCCGCAACAGTTCTTC; CDR3 protein: CASSPAGPQQFF
clone size: few; V gene: TRBV6-5; D gene: .; J gene: TRBJ1-5; CDR3 DNA: TGTGCCAGCAGTGAAGGACGGAAGCCCCAGCATTTT; CDR3 protein: CASSEGRKPQHF
clone size: .; V gene: TRBV6-1; D gene: .; J gene: TRBJ2-7; CDR3 DNA: TGTGCCAGCAGTGAACTGGGTATGGCCCCCACCTACGAGCAGTACTTC; CDR3 protein: CASSELGMAPTYEQYF
clone size: .; V gene: TRBV21-1; D gene: .; J gene: TRBJ1-1; CDR3 DNA: TGTGCCAGTCTTCTTCACGACGGGATGAACACTGAAGCTTTCTTT; CDR3 protein: CASLLHDGMNTEAFF
clone size: .; V gene: TRBV5-6; D gene: .; J gene: TRBJ2-7; CDR3 DNA: TGTGCCAGCAGCTTCGACTCAGGGCCGACCCACGAGCAGTACTTC; CDR3 protein: CASSFDSGPTHEQYF
clone size: few; V gene: TRBV20-1; D gene: .; J gene: TRBJ2-3; CDR3 DNA: TGCAGTGCTAGAATCTGGACTAACGAAGCAGATACGCAGTATTTT; CDR3 protein: CSARIWTNEADTQYF
clone size: once; V gene: TRBV20-1; D gene: .; J gene: TRBJ1-1; CDR3 DNA: TGCAGTGCTCATCAGGGGCTCGGGGCTTTCTTT; CDR3 protein: CSAHQGLGAFF
clone size: .; V gene: TRBV6-2/TRBV6-3; D gene: .; J gene: TRBJ1-1; CDR3 DNA: TGTGCCAGCAGTCTCCAGGATGGGACGACAGGCTACACTGAAGCTTTCTTT; CDR3 protein: CASSLQDGTTGYTEAFF
clone size: .; V gene: TRBV6-1; D gene: TRBD1; J gene: TRBJ2-4; CDR3 DNA: TGTGCCAGCAGGCCGAGGACAGGGTGGGACATTCAGTACTTC; CDR3 protein: CASRPRTGWDIQYF
clone size: .; V gene: TRBV27; D gene: TRBD2; J gene: TRBJ2-5; CDR3 DNA: TGTGCCAGCAGTTTATTTACTAGCGGGGTGCAAGAGACCCAGTACTTC; CDR3 protein: CASSLFTSGVQETQYF
clone size: .; V gene: TRBV6-2/TRBV6-3; D gene: .; J gene: TRBJ2-6; CDR3 DNA: TGTGCCAGCAGTACAGCCTCTGGGGCCAACGTCCTGACTTTC; CDR3 protein: CASSTASGANVLTF
clone size: .; V gene: TRBV28; D gene: TRBD1; J gene: TRBJ1-6; CDR3 DNA: TGTGCCAGCAGTTTAGGGACCGGGACAGGGGATTCACCCCTCCACTTT; CDR3 protein: CASSLGTGTGDSPLHF
clone size: few; V gene: TRBV20-1; D gene: .; J gene: TRBJ1-2; CDR3 DNA: TGCAGTGTTATACGGGGGGATGGCTACACCTTC; CDR3 protein: CSVIRGDGYTF